This entry concerns a single T cell receptor (beta chain). Its specificity is not known. The entry originates in a study of blood T cells in healthy people across ages. Study observations and caveats: When one million T cells were used, diversity estimates were thought to be underestimates. Long-lived and aged donors differed, with more naive CD4+ cells and higher diversity in the long-lived.

The CDR3 runs 16 residues. Trimming cost V 4 bases and J 6 bases; bases outside gene matches: 13. A second PCR of about 7 to 12 cycles used a sample-barcoded 5' primer and a J-beta primer mix. The template-switch adaptor was a 5' adaptor with 12 random nucleotides. It tagged each cDNA molecule. The study obtained at least 2.5 million CDR3-containing paired-end reads from every sample. TCRdb independently ran MiXCR on the 5' RACE reads; one entry per CDR3 protein. Here the sample spans some 1,800,000 distinct CDR3 sequences, around 40% being singletons. What was sequenced was blood. V gene TRBV12-3 or TRBV12-4 combines with J gene TRBJ1-2; TRBD1 matches 8 bases. This receptor was identified in a human donor in good health. The CDR3 DNA reads as TGTGCCAGCAGTTCCCTCGACACGGGACAGGATGATGGCTACACCTTC. As protein: CASSSLDTGQDDGYTF.